What follows are 32 T cell receptor beta chains derived from one specimen sequenced in a study of blood T cell repertoires in COVID-19. Profiling relied on immunoSEQ multiplex PCR, and the TCRdb table lists in-frame clones only, not all of them. Here the sample spans 250,000 or so clones, about nine tenths being singletons. The material sequenced was PBMCs or T cells enriched from blood (not recorded which). The receptor set was obtained from a man aged 50-60 years who had been exposed to COVID-19.

The chain joins TRBV18 to TRBJ2-1; 10 nucleotides agree with TRBD1. Germline V gene data show CDR1 as KGHSH and CDR2 as LQKENI. The CDR3 runs to 16 residues. Germline trimming cut 0 bases from V and 1 base from J; bases unmatched to any gene: 0. Here the CDR3 DNA reads TGTGCCAGCTCACCACCGGGACAGGGGTCCTACAATGAGCAGTTCTTC. Amino acid sequence: CASSPPGQGSYNEQFF.

The chain employs TRBV14 and TRBJ1-2; D might be TRBD1 (5 bases). Looked up from germline, CDR1 is SGHDN and CDR2 is FVKESK. V was clipped by 6 bases and J by 1 base, with 9 bases between them. The CDR3 is 13 amino acids. DNA of the CDR3: TGTGCCAGCAGTCCACAGGTTAACTATGGCTACACCTTC. Translated: CASSPQVNYGYTF.

This chain joins TRBV5-4 and TRBJ1-6, with 7 positions matching TRBD1. Germline values: CDR1 SGHNT, CDR2 YYREEE (reference sequence). The CDR3 totals 14 residues. Trimming at V came to 5 bases and at J to 6 bases, leaving 5 bases not matched to a gene. CDR3 in DNA: TGTGCCAGCAGTGCGAACAGGGGTAATTCACCCCTCCACTTT. Its protein product is CASSANRGNSPLHF.

The chain is built from TRBV28 and TRBJ1-1, with D perhaps matching TRBD1 (5 bases). CDR1 and CDR2 (germline): MDHEN, SYDVKM. V gave up 2 bases and J gave up 3 bases, with 19 bases separating them. The CDR3 loop spans 17 amino acids. CDR3 in DNA: TGTGCCAGCAGTTTACTCTCTGTGGCCAGGGTGGACACTGAAGCTTTCTTT. Its protein is CASSLLSVARVDTEAFF.

J is TRBJ2-7 and V is TRBV2; 7 bases are a match to TRBD1. The CDR3 runs 14 residues. V lost 8 bases to trimming and J lost 1 base; unmatched junction nucleotides: 8. Looked up from germline, CDR1 is SNHLY and CDR2 is FYNNEI. The DNA of the CDR3 is TGTGCCAGCCGACAGGGTTTTTTATCCTACGAGCAGTACGTC. This codes for CASRQGFLSYEQYV.

The gene calls are TRBV18 and TRBJ1-1; no firm D call. CDR3 length equals 15 residues. The germline V gene has CDR1 KGHSH and CDR2 LQKENI. V was pared by 3 bases and J by 1 base, with 12 bases between. CDR3 in DNA: TGTGCCAGCTCACCTTCGAGGGCAGAGAACACTGAAGCTTTCTTT. It yields the protein CASSPSRAENTEAFF.

This chain links TRBV11-3 with TRBJ1-1; D is uncertain. Trimming removed 3 bases from V and 1 base from J, with 6 bases in between. Germline CDR1 SGHNT, CDR2 YENEEA. The CDR3 totals 13 residues. In nucleotides, the CDR3 is TGTGCCAGCAGCTTCGGGGAGAACACTGAAGCTTTCTTT. It translates to CASSFGENTEAFF.

V usage is TRBV24-1 and J usage is TRBJ2-1; 8 bases are shared with TRBD1. The CDR3 is 16 amino acids. Germline-derived CDR1 and CDR2 are KGHDR and SFDVKD. Trimming at V came to 4 bases and at J to 0 bases, leaving 4 bases not matched to a gene. DNA for the CDR3: TGTGCCACCAGTGAGTTGGGACAGGACTCCTACAATGAGCAGTTCTTC. Amino acid sequence: CATSELGQDSYNEQFF.

The rearrangement links TRBV4-1 to TRBJ1-1, with TRBD1 as a possible D gene (6 bases). The CDR3 is made up of 14 amino acids. CDR1 and CDR2 from the germline V gene are MGHRA and YSYEKL. V lost 0 bases, J lost 9 bases, and 14 bases lay in between. CDR3: CASSQDPQGMQAFF. Written as DNA, the CDR3 is TGCGCCAGCAGCCAAGACCCCCAGGGGATGCAAGCTTTCTTT.

The chain carries TRBV7-2 and TRBJ2-2, with D possibly TRBD1 on 6 matching bases. Trimming took off 3 bases at V and 7 bases at J, with 12 bases between the two ends. The CDR3 length is 14 residues. The germline V gene has CDR1 SGHTA and CDR2 FQGNSA. CDR3 in DNA: TGTGCCAGCAGCTTCAGTGGGGGCGTCGGGGAGCTGTTTTTT. Its protein product is CASSFSGGVGELFF.

This chain connects TRBV4-1 to TRBJ1-4; D is unclear. This CDR3 contains 16 residues. With 1 base removed from V and 7 bases from J, the gap between germline ends came to 16 bases. CDR1 is MGHRA, CDR2 YSYEKL, per germline. The CDR3 loop reads CASSQGVPHSGEKLFF. CDR3 nucleotides: TGCGCCAGCAGCCAAGGGGTTCCGCATTCAGGTGAAAAACTGTTTTTT.

The chain employs TRBV18 and TRBJ1-2, with a tentative D call TRBD1 (5 bases). Trimming stripped 0 bases from V and 0 bases from J, with 11 bases between. Germline values: CDR1 KGHSH, CDR2 LQKENI. The CDR3 spans 16 residues. CDR3 DNA sequence: TGTGCCAGCTCACCACCGAGACAGCTATCTAACTATGGCTACACCTTC. Protein sequence: CASSPPRQLSNYGYTF.

The chain uses TRBV27 and TRBJ1-2, with TRBD1 as a possible D gene (6 bases). Trimming took 3 bases from V and 6 from J, leaving 11 bases between them. CDR3 size: 13 residues. The germline V gene has CDR1 MNHEY and CDR2 SMNVEV (reference sequence). This CDR3 reads CASSFTGWDGYTF. The CDR3 DNA follows: TGTGCCAGCAGTTTTACAGGGTGGGATGGCTACACCTTC.

The chain joins TRBV9 to TRBJ2-5; D unclear. Deletions cut 1 base from V and 2 bases from J, with 9 bases between. CDR3 length: 14 amino acids. CDR1 SGDLS and CDR2 YYNGEE come from the germline V gene. For the CDR3, the DNA is TGTGCCAGCAGCGTAATGGGCTCTCAAGAGACCCAGTACTTC. It codes for CASSVMGSQETQYF.

CDR3 sequence reads: CASSLGTEGHYEQYF. Written as DNA, the CDR3 is TGTGCCAGCAGCCTGGGGACAGAGGGCCACTACGAGCAGTACTTC. J is TRBJ2-7 and V is TRBV7-9; 7 bases are a match to TRBD1. This CDR3 contains 15 residues. Unmatched junction bases numbered 10, after V lost 5 bases and J lost 3 bases. The germline V gene encodes CDR1 SEHNR and CDR2 FQNEAQ (reference sequence).

This chain links TRBV28 with TRBJ1-4, with 10 bases lining up with TRBD1. The CDR3 sequence is 16 residues long. The germline V gene has CDR1 MDHEN and CDR2 SYDVKM. J lost 7 bases, V lost 3 bases, and 8 bases had no gene match. This CDR3 is CASSLGGQGIGEKLFF. CDR3 sequence (DNA): TGTGCCAGCAGTTTGGGGGGACAGGGGATCGGTGAAAAACTGTTTTTT.

V gene TRBV5-1 combines with J gene TRBJ2-3; 7 nucleotides match TRBD1. Germline trimming cut 0 bases from V and 0 bases from J; bases unmatched to any gene: 1. The germline V gene encodes CDR1 SGHRS and CDR2 YFSETQ. CDR3 length equals 15 residues. CDR3 in DNA: TGCGCCAGCAGCTTGGACAGGGGTAGCACAGATACGCAGTATTTT. It encodes CASSLDRGSTDTQYF.

This clone appeared once. The chain has TRBV10-2 and TRBJ2-7, with D possibly TRBD2 on 5 matching bases. The germline V and J ends were trimmed by 6 bases and 0 bases, with 6 bases remaining between them. The CDR3 runs to 12 residues. Germline lookup yields CDR1 WSHSY and CDR2 SAAADI. This chain's CDR3 is CASRDYSYEQYF. DNA of the CDR3: TGCGCCAGCAGAGACTACTCCTACGAGCAGTACTTC.

The chain employs TRBV28 and TRBJ2-3; maybe TRBD1 (6 bases). The V gene lost 7 bases and the J gene lost 4 bases, with 12 bases spanning the gap. This CDR3 has 13 amino acids. CDR1 is MDHEN, CDR2 SYDVKM, per germline. CDR3 DNA: TGTGCCAGCACAGGGGTGGTATCAGATACGCAGTATTTT. Translated, it gives CASTGVVSDTQYF.

The V and J genes are TRBV12-3 or TRBV12-4 and TRBJ1-5; 8 bases align to TRBD1. The V and J ends lost 11 bases and 7 bases, in that order; junction bases with no gene match: 10. This CDR3 has 13 amino acids. The CDR3 reads CASRQGAFQPQHF. CDR3 sequence (DNA): TGTGCCTCTCGGCAGGGGGCTTTCCAGCCCCAGCATTTT.

This chain connects TRBV27 to TRBJ1-1; D may be TRBD1 (5 bases). Germline lookup yields CDR1 MNHEY and CDR2 SMNVEV (reference sequence). Trimming took off 2 bases at V and 10 bases at J, with 17 bases between the two ends. There are 14 residues in the CDR3. CDR3: CASSLGAGGNPAFF. Here the CDR3 DNA reads TGTGCCAGCAGTTTAGGGGCAGGAGGGAACCCAGCTTTCTTT.

This clone was observed a few times. For the CDR3, the DNA is TGTGCCTGGAGTGTTCTTGCGGGGTTTAACACCGGGGAGCTGTTTTTT. Encoded protein: CAWSVLAGFNTGELFF. This chain connects TRBV30 to TRBJ2-2, with D possibly TRBD2 on 6 matching bases. Germline CDR1 and CDR2: GTSNPN and SVGIG (reference sequence). The CDR3 has 16 residues. V lost 0 bases and J lost 2, with 13 bases in between.

This rearrangement joins TRBV6-5 to TRBJ2-7; 9 bases match TRBD1. CDR3 length: 14 residues. V lost 6 bases and J lost 5; bases outside the gene matches: 8. The germline V gene has CDR1 MNHEY and CDR2 SVGAGI. The CDR3 sequence is CASRPGQGNDEQYF. The DNA for the CDR3 is TGTGCCAGCAGGCCGGGACAGGGAAATGACGAGCAGTACTTC.

The rearrangement uses TRBV5-1 and TRBJ1-1, with D perhaps TRBD1 (5 bases). The CDR3 runs 14 residues. Germline lookup yields CDR1 SGHRS and CDR2 YFSETQ. Between the trimmed V and J ends, which lost 3 bases and 6 bases, there was a span of 15 bases. CDR3 nucleotides: TGCGCCAGCAGCTCCGCCTCGGGGGAGGCTGAAGCTTTCTTT. Translation: CASSSASGEAEAFF.

The chain is built from TRBV5-1 and TRBJ1-1; D gene uncertain. The CDR3 is 15 residues long. Deletions cut 0 bases from V and 0 bases from J, with 9 bases between. Germline loops: CDR1 SGHRS, CDR2 YFSETQ. This CDR3 reads CASSLDPVMNTEAFF. The CDR3 nucleotides are TGCGCCAGCAGCTTGGACCCAGTGATGAACACTGAAGCTTTCTTT.

The rearrangement uses TRBV18 and TRBJ2-3; D is perhaps TRBD1 (6 bases). Trimming left V 5 bases short and J 4 bases short, with 13 bases between. The V gene's germline CDR1 is KGHSH and CDR2 LQKENI. This CDR3 comprises 14 residues. The CDR3 DNA follows: TGTGCCAGCTCAGCAAACAGGGTTGCAGATACGCAGTATTTT. This codes for CASSANRVADTQYF.

The gene calls are TRBV24-1 and TRBJ2-3; TRBD2 matches at 7 bases. This CDR3 region has 13 residues. CDR1 and CDR2 from the germline V gene are KGHDR and SFDVKD. V was clipped by 3 bases and J by 5 bases; unmatched bases: 1. The CDR3 sequence is CATSDGGVDTQYF. CDR3 DNA sequence: TGTGCCACCAGTGATGGGGGGGTAGATACGCAGTATTTT.

The chain links TRBV9 to TRBJ2-1, with D tentatively TRBD1 (6 bases). Trimming stripped 4 bases from V and 9 bases from J, with 17 bases between. Per germline, CDR1 SGDLS and CDR2 YYNGEE. The CDR3 is 14 residues long. CDR3 protein: CASSLRDISSEQFF. In nucleotides, the CDR3 is TGTGCCAGCAGCCTCCGGGACATCTCCAGTGAGCAGTTCTTC.

This clone showed up just once. This rearrangement joins TRBV4-1 to TRBJ2-1; 9 nucleotides align to TRBD2. This CDR3 comprises 19 residues. Trimming took 4 bases from V and 7 from J; bases not matched to a gene: 20. The germline CDR1 and CDR2 sequences are MGHRA and YSYEKL. CDR3: CASSPGAVRGGNLWNEQFF. The CDR3 DNA reads TGCGCCAGCAGCCCAGGGGCCGTGCGGGGGGGAAATTTGTGGAATGAGCAGTTCTTC.

The V and J genes are TRBV9 and TRBJ2-5; no reliable D call. The germline V gene encodes CDR1 SGDLS and CDR2 YYNGEE. V gave up 3 bases and J gave up 6 bases, with 6 bases separating them. CDR3 length: 11 residues. DNA for the CDR3: TGTGCCAGCAGCGACACAAAGACCCAGTACTTC. This codes for CASSDTKTQYF.

The chain joins TRBV28 to TRBJ1-5, with 8 bases matching TRBD1. V lost 6 bases to trimming and J lost 0 bases; unmatched junction nucleotides: 1. This CDR3 is built from 14 residues. Germline CDR1 MDHEN, CDR2 SYDVKM. The CDR3 loop reads CASRDRASNQPQHF. The CDR3 nucleotides read TGTGCCAGCAGGGACAGGGCTAGCAATCAGCCCCAGCATTTT.

This clone appeared a single time. The rearrangement uses TRBV11-2 and TRBJ1-4; tentatively, D is TRBD1 (6 bases). The CDR3 covers 16 residues. Trimming stripped 4 bases from V and 3 bases from J, with 15 bases between. Germline lookup yields CDR1 SGHAT and CDR2 FQNNGV. CDR3 amino acids: CASSSTYRAANEKLFF. The CDR3 DNA sequence: TGTGCCAGCAGCTCGACTTACAGGGCGGCTAATGAAAAACTGTTTTTT. Variable domain in full (rest from reference TRBV11-2 and TRBJ1-4): EAGVAQSPRYKIIEKRQSVAFWCNPISGHATLYWYQQILGQGPKLLIQFQNNGVVDDSQLPKDRFSAERLKGVDSTLKIQPAKLEDSAVYLCASSSTYRAANEKLFFGSGTQLSVL.